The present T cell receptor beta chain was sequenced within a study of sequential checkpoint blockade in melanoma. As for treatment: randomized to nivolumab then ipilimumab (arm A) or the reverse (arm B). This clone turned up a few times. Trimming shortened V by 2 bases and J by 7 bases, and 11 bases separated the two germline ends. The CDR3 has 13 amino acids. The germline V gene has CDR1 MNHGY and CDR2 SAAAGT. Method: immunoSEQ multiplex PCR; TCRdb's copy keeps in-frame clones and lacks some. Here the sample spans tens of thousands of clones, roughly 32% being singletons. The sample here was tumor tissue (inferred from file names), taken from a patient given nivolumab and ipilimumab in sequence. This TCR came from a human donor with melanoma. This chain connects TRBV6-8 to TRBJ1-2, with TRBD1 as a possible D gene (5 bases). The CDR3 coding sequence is TGTGCCAGCAGTTACCTCGGGACTTCTGGCTACACCTTC. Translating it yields CASSYLGTSGYTF.